This T cell receptor beta chain was captured in a study of T-cell memory formation after mild COVID-19. Study-wide points: Cross-reactive memory appears to have joined, as suggested by some responding clones showing up in pre-infection memory. There was a balanced CD4/CD8 profile in clones contracting day 15 to 85, and later expanders leaned CD4+. In second-wave clones peaking day 37, SARS-CoV-2 specificity remained unconfirmed. Researchers report contracting CD4+ clones mostly in CM and EM, with CD8+ clones in EMRA.

This clonotype was counted only a few times. Antigen: not known. TCRdb re-called the 5' RACE reads with MiXCR, one entry per CDR3 protein. This repertoire shows 35,000 to 50,000 distinct CDR3 sequences, nearly 9.5% found once; its top ten account for roughly 10%. The germline gives CDR1 SGHRS, CDR2 YFSETQ. Trimming stripped 0 bases from V and 0 bases from J, with 9 bases between. CDR3 length: 15 residues. The rearrangement uses TRBV5-1 and TRBJ1-1; D is unclear. The specimen was PBMCs or a T cell subset sorted from them (not recorded which). The clonotype originates from an adult woman who had mild COVID-19 (a few samples of this study predate the infection). Cell type and time point are not known. In nucleotides, the CDR3 is TGCGCCAGCAGCTTGGAAAGGGTCGTGAACACTGAAGCTTTCTTT. Translation gives CASSLERVVNTEAFF. Complete variable domain (other parts from reference TRBV5-1 and TRBJ1-1): KAGVTQTPRYLIKTRGQQVTLSCSPISGHRSVSWYQQTPGQGLQFLFEYFSETQRNKGNFPGRFSGRQFSNSRSEMNVSTLELGDSALYLCASSLERVVNTEAFFGQGTRLTVV.